This T cell receptor beta chain was sequenced for a study of blood T cell repertoires in COVID-19 (TCRdb year 2020). Broadly, across the study: Samples covering the acute and convalescent phases of COVID-19 were provided by collaborators in the United States, Italy and Spain. The material from the prospective study consisted of cDNA or gDNA derived from T cells, B-cell-depleted T cells, or PBMCs. Subjects who had been exposed to COVID-19, were actively infected with it, or had recovered from it provided the deeply sampled blood TCRbeta repertoires that made up the dataset. The repertoires were released in a freely available public database intended as a resource for research on the immune response to SARS-CoV-2. Samples came from the ongoing ImmuneRACE study (first 160 participants) plus 1,254 subjects from 6 global collaborators. A de-identified subject ID, COVID-19 status, age in years and sex were almost always included in the sample metadata. Where available, HLA class I and class II types were taken from metadata supplied by the sample provider and were not determined by assay-based typing.

General conclusions and limits of the study: The quantity of clinical and demographic metadata differed by source and by participant and was supplied without curation.

Collaborating institutions collected whole blood in K2EDTA tubes following their own protocols. Collaborator samples were shipped for TCRbeta analysis as frozen whole blood, isolated PBMCs, or DNA extracted from either sample type. Trimming leaves V shorter by 0 bases and J shorter by 4 bases, with the junction holding 10 bases beyond the gene matches. Taken from cysteine to phenylalanine, the CDR3 has 17 residues. Only the CDR3 DNA stays, 51 bases, in frame from base 1. CDR1 and CDR2, per the germline V gene, are SGDLS and YYNGEE. TCRbeta CDR3 regions were amplified from genomic DNA using the immunoSEQ Assay, a bias-controlled multiplex PCR. Under the source paper's analysis protocol: The number of nucleated cells in each sample was estimated by amplification of reference gene primers within the assay. To quantify the absolute abundance of each unique TCRbeta CDR3 rearrangement, sequence reads were collapsed and filtered. For each sample, productive Simpson clonality was calculated as the square root of Simpson's diversity index over productive rearrangements. Imported from immuneACCESS, the table was reduced by TCRdb to in-frame sequences with V and J called. These copies leave out some clones; in studies compared against another copy, an unresolved V gene accounts for under half, and the cause of the remainder is not known. V and J calls and clone size are copied from that table; D and trimming were computed from the DNA. The sample table shows a few hundred thousand clones, and around 88% are seen once. About 12% of the sample rests with the top ten.

With respect to this clone: What this receptor recognizes is not known. No quality values exist for individual bases; no much larger clone is one base distant.

This receptor was identified in a man of 80 years or more with acute or convalescent COVID-19. The sequence joins TRBV9 to TRBJ2-3; TRBD2 lines up with 8 middle nucleotides. Sequences were obtained from peripheral blood. The DNA sequence reads TGTGCCAGCAGCGTAGCCGGGTCAAGCGGGAGACCAGATACGCAGTATTTT. Protein translation: CASSVAGSSGRPDTQYF.